This T cell receptor (beta chain) was sequenced in a study of shared clonotypes between healthy human individuals. The CDR3 runs to 15 residues. Germline V gene lookup returns CDR1 MDHEN and CDR2 SYDVKM. Deletions cut 4 bases from V and 0 bases from J, with 13 bases between. Measured with immunoSEQ multiplex PCR; TCRdb has only the in-frame clones, and not every one. The profile shows hundreds of thousands of clones, about 95% of them singletons. The naive CD8 population came from CD45RO-negative cells selected for CCR7, without terminally differentiated effector memory CD45RA+ cells. Each donor was a Caucasian adult residing in Nashville, Tennessee.

The sequence was collected from a woman aged 25 to 39 in good health. The sequencing sample was made of naive CD8+ T cells sorted from blood. The chain is built from TRBV28 and TRBJ2-7, with D possibly being TRBD1 (8 bases). Here the CDR3 DNA reads TGTGCCAGCAGTTCGGACAGGGACTACTCCTACGAGCAGTACTTC. Translated, it gives CASSSDRDYSYEQYF.